The 23 T cell receptor beta chains below come from one sample, sequenced in a study of T cell repertoires in cytomegalovirus infection. These receptors have no known antigen. TCRdb re-called the reads through MiXCR, storing one row per CDR3 protein. The sample holds around 540,000 distinct CDR3 sequences, 33% seen once. The sequenced sample was cultured PBMCs, obtained from culture after CMV antigen stimulation. These TCRs come from a human donor in good health (CMV status not recorded). Some clones in this sample may be carry-over from other donors' samples.

The chain joins TRBV6-2 or TRBV6-3 to TRBJ2-7, with 7 positions matching TRBD1. The V and J ends lost 0 bases and 0 bases, in that order; junction bases with no gene match: 5. CDR3 length: 16 amino acids. Germline V gives CDR1 MNHEY, CDR2 SVGEGT. The CDR3 nucleotides read TGTGCCAGCAGTTACTCGACTCGGACAGGCTCCTACGAGCAGTACGTC. Amino acid sequence: CASSYSTRTGSYEQYV.

This clonotype was counted only a few times. V is TRBV7-2 and J is TRBJ2-7; 8 bases agree with TRBD2. Trimming at V came to 4 bases and at J to 9 bases, leaving 20 bases not matched to a gene. Looked up from germline, CDR1 is SGHTA and CDR2 is FQGNSA. The CDR3 spans 17 residues. CDR3 residues: CASSSPLLSGGPPGQYV. For the CDR3, the DNA is TGTGCCAGCAGCTCCCCCCTTCTCAGCGGGGGCCCTCCGGGGCAGTACGTC.

The chain has TRBV29-1 and TRBJ2-5; D tentatively reads TRBD1 or TRBD2 (5 bases each). The CDR3 consists of 13 residues. Trimming removed 7 bases at V and 5 bases at J, with 17 bases between. The germline gives CDR1 SQVTM, CDR2 ANQGSEA. The CDR3 region has the DNA TGCAGCGGAGCAGGGAGATTGCAGGAGACCCAGTACTTC. As protein: CSGAGRLQETQYF.

The count of this clonotype is one. This chain's CDR3 is CSARAPGLMSGSRGTDTQYF. The CDR3 nucleotides read TGCAGTGCTAGAGCCCCGGGACTTATGAGCGGGAGTAGGGGGACAGATACGCAGTATTTT. V usage is TRBV20-1 and J usage is TRBJ2-3, with 8 bases identical to TRBD2. Germline-derived CDR1 and CDR2 are DFQATT and SNEGSKA (reference sequence). V was pared by 1 base and J by 3 bases, with 21 bases of the junction left unmatched. The CDR3 is 20 residues long.

This clonotype was counted only a few times. The chain combines TRBV24-1 with TRBJ2-4; D remains ambiguous. Germline CDR1 is KGHDR and CDR2 is SFDVKD. V lost 8 bases, J lost 3 bases, and 7 bases lay in between. There are 12 residues in the CDR3. In DNA, the CDR3 is TGTGCCACCATAGATGACAAAAACATTCAGTACTTC. This sequence encodes CATIDDKNIQYF.

A few counts support this clonotype. The chain couples TRBV6-6 to TRBJ1-1; 10 nucleotides match TRBD1. The junction had 6 bases not matched to a gene; V was cut back by 6 bases and J by 5 bases. This CDR3 is 14 amino acids long. Germline CDR1 reads MNHNY; CDR2 reads SVGAGI (reference sequence). Here the CDR3 DNA reads TGTGCCAGCAGCGAGACAGGGGGCGTTACTGAAGCTTTCTTT. This gives the protein CASSETGGVTEAFF.

The chain couples TRBV27 to TRBJ1-4, with D possibly being TRBD1 (5 bases). The CDR3 totals 12 residues. Germline CDR1 reads MNHEY; CDR2 reads SMNVEV (reference sequence). Trimming stripped 5 bases from V and 8 bases from J, with 9 bases between. The CDR3 loop reads CASSTRGEKLFF. In DNA form, the CDR3 reads TGTGCCAGCAGTACCCGGGGGGAAAAACTGTTTTTT.

This clonotype appeared a few times. The chain carries TRBV7-2 and TRBJ2-2; 8 bases agree with TRBD1. The V segment lost 4 bases and the J segment 6 bases; nucleotides outside the gene matches: 7. CDR1 and CDR2 from the germline V gene are SGHTA and FQGNSA. The CDR3 length is 15 residues. The CDR3 reads CASSSKTGAAGELFF. DNA for the CDR3: TGTGCCAGCAGCTCTAAGACAGGGGCGGCCGGGGAGCTGTTTTTT.

This chain joins TRBV7-6 and TRBJ1-1; D might be TRBD1 (5 bases). The V end lost 5 bases, the J end lost 0 bases, and 22 bases lay between the germline ends. Germline CDR1 SGHVS, CDR2 FNYEAQ. The CDR3 is made up of 18 amino acids. CDR3 sequence reads: CASSPAVVGQLLNTEAFF. The CDR3 nucleotides are TGTGCCAGCAGCCCGGCGGTGGTGGGGCAACTTTTGAACACTGAAGCTTTCTTT.

The chain employs TRBV5-1 and TRBJ1-5; 12 bases match TRBD1. CDR3 length: 15 residues. Germline CDR1 SGHRS, CDR2 YFSETQ. With V trimmed by 0 bases and J by 8 bases, 3 bases remained unmatched. The CDR3 region is CASSLGDRGQEPQHF. DNA of the CDR3: TGCGCCAGCAGCTTGGGGGACAGGGGGCAAGAGCCCCAGCATTTT.

V gene TRBV3-1 combines with J gene TRBJ1-2, with 7 bases identical to TRBD1. There are 16 residues in the CDR3. The trim removed 0 bases at V and 4 bases at J, leaving 8 bases unmatched. The germline V gene encodes CDR1 LGHDT and CDR2 YNNKEL (reference sequence). CDR3 amino acids: CASSQEWAQGTYGYTF. Here the CDR3 DNA reads TGTGCCAGCAGCCAAGAATGGGCACAGGGGACCTATGGCTACACCTTC.

The genes are TRBV19 and TRBJ1-2; 7 bases map to TRBD1. The CDR3 spans 13 residues. The trim removed 8 bases at V and 2 bases at J, leaving 5 bases unmatched. Germline V gene data show CDR1 as LNHDA and CDR2 as SQIVND (reference sequence). CDR3 region: CASGNRGNYGYTF. DNA for the CDR3: TGTGCCAGTGGGAACAGGGGCAACTATGGCTACACCTTC. The full variable domain, with the rest looked up from reference TRBV19 and TRBJ1-2, is DGGITQSPKYLFRKEGQNVTLSCEQNLNHDAMYWYRQDPGQGLRLIYYSQIVNDFQKGDIAEGYSVSREKKESFPLTVTSAQKNPTAFYLCASGNRGNYGYTFGSGTRLTVV.

V is TRBV10-3 and J is TRBJ1-5; possible D gene TRBD1, 5 bases. The germline V and J ends were trimmed by 2 bases and 6 bases, with 14 bases remaining between them. In germline, CDR1 is ENHRY, CDR2 SYGVKD. The CDR3 spans 15 residues. The CDR3 nucleotides read TGTGCCATCAGTGAGGCCGGGGGAGTGGGTCAGCCCCAGCATTTT. It specifies CAISEAGGVGQPQHF.

The V call is TRBV7-6, the J call TRBJ2-3, with TRBD2 identical over 10 bases. CDR1 and CDR2 from the germline V gene are SGHVS and FNYEAQ. Trimming removed 4 bases from V and 2 bases from J; junction bases left unmatched: 6. The CDR3 spans 16 residues. The CDR3: CASSSELAGNTDTQYF. The CDR3 DNA reads TGTGCCAGCAGCTCCGAACTAGCGGGAAACACAGATACGCAGTATTTT.

The gene calls are TRBV11-1 and TRBJ2-1; 11 nucleotides align to TRBD2. Germline CDR1 SGHAT, CDR2 FQDESV (reference sequence). This CDR3 spans 15 amino acids. V shed 5 bases and J 6 bases; nucleotides not matched to a gene: 6. Here the CDR3 DNA reads TGTGCCAGCAGCCTGACTAGCGGGGCGGTCAATGAGCAGTTCTTC. Its protein is CASSLTSGAVNEQFF.

V is TRBV7-8 and J is TRBJ2-5; 14 bases line up with TRBD2. The length of the CDR3 is 15 residues. V shed 5 bases, J shed 4 bases, and the junction held 3 bases outside the gene matches. The germline gives CDR1 SGHVS, CDR2 FQNEAQ. CDR3 protein: CASSRGLAGAETQYF. The DNA for the CDR3 is TGTGCCAGCAGCAGGGGACTAGCGGGAGCAGAGACCCAGTACTTC.

The rearrangement uses TRBV7-2 and TRBJ1-1; 7 bases are shared with TRBD1. V gave up 0 bases and J gave up 5 bases; unmatched junction bases: 3. CDR3 size: 14 residues. CDR1 and CDR2 from the germline V gene are SGHTA and FQGNSA. The CDR3, as DNA: TGTGCCAGCAGCTTAGCGACAGGGAAGACTGAAGCTTTCTTT. This encodes CASSLATGKTEAFF.

This clonotype came up once. The chain carries TRBV28 and TRBJ2-7; TRBD2 agrees at 9 bases. J lost 0 bases, V lost 8 bases, and 2 bases had no gene match. CDR1 and CDR2 (germline): MDHEN, SYDVKM. CDR3 length equals 13 residues. CDR3 DNA sequence: TGTGCCAGCGGGCGGGAGGGCTCCTACGAGCAGTACTTC. Protein sequence: CASGREGSYEQYF.

J is TRBJ2-5 and V is TRBV7-8; D is uncertain. The CDR3 extends over 14 amino acids. Germline-derived CDR1 and CDR2 are SGHVS and FQNEAQ. V was shortened by 0 bases and J by 4 bases, with 9 bases between the two germline ends. This chain's CDR3 is CASSLAPRVETQYF. The CDR3 nucleotides are TGTGCCAGCAGCTTAGCGCCCCGGGTAGAGACCCAGTACTTC.

This chain connects TRBV4-1 to TRBJ2-6, with 7 bases fitting TRBD1. This CDR3 is 18 amino acids long. Trimming cost V 6 bases and J 4 bases; bases outside gene matches: 15. The germline gives CDR1 MGHRA, CDR2 YSYEKL. The CDR3 nucleotides are TGCGCCAGCAGGAGGACAGGTGAGATACGGAGAGGGGCCAACGTCCTGACTTTC. As protein: CASRRTGEIRRGANVLTF.

This clonotype occurred a few times. The chain links TRBV19 to TRBJ2-2; 8 bases are shared with TRBD2. The germline V gene has CDR1 LNHDA and CDR2 SQIVND (reference sequence). Germline trimming cut 6 bases from V and 7 bases from J; bases unmatched to any gene: 10. The CDR3 spans 15 residues. CDR3: CASSKSGLASGELFF. The CDR3 bases are TGTGCCAGTAGCAAATCCGGACTAGCTAGCGGGGAGCTGTTTTTT.

This clonotype has at least ten counts. The chain joins TRBV7-2 to TRBJ1-5, with TRBD1 matching 7 bases. CDR1 and CDR2 (germline): SGHTA, FQGNSA. J lost 7 bases, V lost 5 bases, and 8 bases had no gene match. CDR3 length: 14 amino acids. CDR3 bases: TGTGCCAGCAGCCAGAGACAGGGAGGACAGCCCCAGCATTTT. Translation gives CASSQRQGGQPQHF.

A few counts support this clonotype. The V call is TRBV10-1, the J call TRBJ2-3, with unresolved D. In germline, CDR1 is WNHNN, CDR2 SYGVQD (reference sequence). The ends were cut back, 8 bases at V and 2 bases at J, with 8 bases in the middle. CDR3 length: 12 residues. The CDR3 sequence: CASSRFTDTQYF. DNA for the CDR3: TGCGCCAGCTCCCGGTTCACAGATACGCAGTATTTT.